This T cell receptor (beta chain) was identified in a study of cytomegalovirus exposure and HLA in healthy donors. Study-wide findings and caveats: Most likely, a cluster of highly shared sequence variants arose as a sequencing artifact. A few CMV-associated chains proved CMV antigen-specific in vitro. In the analysis, some V segments, TRBV6-2 and TRBV6-3 included, were excluded as indistinguishable. An assumption of roughly uniform sequencing depth across donors underlay the presence/absence analyses.

In regard to this clone: Its target is unknown.

Primers included in the PCR were 60 Vbeta and 13 Jbeta primers. Profiling relied on immunoSEQ multiplex PCR, and the TCRdb table lists in-frame clones only, not all of them. The table has over 150,000 clones, roughly 84% seen once; the top ten hold 0.38%. V was shortened by 4 bases and J by 4 bases, with 7 bases between the two germline ends. There are 12 residues in the CDR3. Germline V lookup: CDR1 MDHEN, CDR2 SYDVKM. The sample comprised PBMCs. The receptor was isolated from a boy aged 2 to 9 in good health and CMV-seronegative. This chain uses TRBV28 with TRBJ1-2, with D tentatively TRBD1 (5 bases). This CDR3 reads CASSSQVYGYTF. The CDR3 DNA is TGTGCCAGCAGTTCACAGGTCTATGGCTACACCTTC.